A single T cell receptor (beta chain) is shown here with its context. These data come from a study of blood T cell repertoires in COVID-19. For the study at large: Spain, Italy and the United States supplied samples that represented acute and convalescent COVID-19. The analysed material was cDNA or gDNA that came from T cells, B-cell-depleted T cells, or PBMCs.

There are 12 residues in the CDR3. V was trimmed by 2 bases and J by 8 bases, leaving 9 bases between them. Authors' analysis steps: It was from reference gene primer amplification that nucleated cell counts were estimated. Generated by immunoSEQ multiplex PCR, the TCRdb table keeps only in-frame clones and is missing some. V and J calls and clone size are copied from that table; D and trimming were computed from the DNA. This sample has roughly 86,000 clones, with roughly 84% found just once. The chain employs TRBV12-3 or TRBV12-4 and TRBJ1-1; D call uncertain. Sequences were obtained from peripheral blood. The receptor comes from a man aged 55 to 70 with acute or convalescent COVID-19. The CDR3, as DNA: TGTGCCAGCAGTTTAATGGCAGTCGAAGCTTTCTTT. Residues: CASSLMAVEAFF.